These 14 T cell receptor beta chains came from one sample sequenced in a study of T cell changes during pregnancy in multiple sclerosis (dated by TCRdb to the late 2010s). To prepare the library, the immunoSEQ multiplex PCR assay was applied. In TCRdb, the immuneACCESS table is reduced to in-frame sequences with V and J assigned. These tables do not hold every clone; where another copy was compared, an unresolved V gene accounts for under half, and the others remain unexplained. For this sample the table gives roughly 500 clones, of which less than 75% were detected only once. The top ten clonotypes cover 25% to 40% of the sample. These receptors' targets are unknown. The sample comprised cultured CD4+ T cells. The receptors come from a female patient with multiple sclerosis, enrolled in a pregnancy study. Some clones in this sample may be carry-over from other donors' samples.

The CDR3 sequence: CASRLSPLKAFF. The CDR3 nucleotides are TGTGCCAGCAGATTATCCCCATTGAAGGCTTTCTTT. V usage is TRBV6-4 and J usage is TRBJ1-1; D remains unclear. CDR1 is MRHNA, CDR2 SNTAGT, per germline. CDR3 size: 12 residues. V shed 6 bases and J shed 11 bases, with 16 bases lying between them.

J is TRBJ2-7 and V is TRBV11-3; 8 positions match TRBD1. CDR1 is SGHNT and CDR2 is YENEEA in the germline V gene. Germline trimming cut 6 bases from V and 0 bases from J; bases unmatched to any gene: 7. The length of the CDR3 is 15 residues. Here the CDR3 reads CASSYTGTGSYEQYF. The CDR3 DNA reads as TGTGCCAGCAGTTATACGGGGACAGGCTCCTACGAGCAGTACTTC.

The chain couples TRBV2 to TRBJ1-2; TRBD1 is a possible D gene (6 bases). CDR1 SNHLY and CDR2 FYNNEI come from the germline V gene. V lost 2 bases to trimming and J lost 8 bases, with 12 bases between them. This CDR3 is 13 amino acids long. In DNA form, the CDR3 reads TGTGCCAGCAGTGAACAGGGGATAACAGGCTACACCTTC. Translated: CASSEQGITGYTF.

This clone is medium-sized in the sample. The rearrangement joins TRBV6-1 to TRBJ1-5, with 8 bases matching TRBD1. Trimming at V came to 6 bases and at J to 6 bases, leaving 4 bases not matched to a gene. Germline V gives CDR1 MNHNS, CDR2 SASEGT. This CDR3 has 13 amino acids. The CDR3 DNA reads as TGTGCCAGCAGCAGGGGGCTGAGTCAGCCCCAGCATTTT. As protein: CASSRGLSQPQHF.

V usage is TRBV6-4 and J usage is TRBJ2-6; D uncertain. The germline V and J ends were trimmed by 5 bases and 5 bases, with 22 bases remaining between them. Germline V gene data show CDR1 as MRHNA and CDR2 as SNTAGT. This CDR3 region has 18 residues. The CDR3 loop is CASSSQSTRQSRANVLTF. The CDR3 coding sequence is TGTGCCAGCAGTTCGCAATCTACACGACAAAGTCGGGCCAACGTCCTGACTTTC.

In nucleotides, the CDR3 is TGTGCCAGCAGCTACGGACTGCTGAACACTGAAGCTTTCTTT. Amino acids: CASSYGLLNTEAFF. V is TRBV7-2 and J is TRBJ1-1; D call uncertain. CDR3 size: 14 residues. The V gene lost 4 bases and the J gene lost 0 bases, with 9 bases spanning the gap. In germline, CDR1 is SGHTA, CDR2 FQGNSA.

This chain connects TRBV29-1 to TRBJ1-2; D gene unclear. The CDR3 consists of 13 residues. Trimming took off 5 bases at V and 7 bases at J, with 17 bases between the two ends. CDR1 is SQVTM, CDR2 ANQGSEA, per germline. CDR3 protein: CSVTTAERGGYTF. The CDR3 coding sequence is TGCAGCGTTACGACCGCGGAGCGTGGTGGCTACACCTTC.

The chain carries TRBV6-4 and TRBJ2-7, with D possibly being TRBD1 (5 bases). The V end was cut by 6 bases, the J end by 0 bases, with 15 bases between. CDR3 length equals 15 residues. Germline V gene sequence: CDR1 MRHNA, CDR2 SNTAGT. The CDR3 DNA reads as TGTGCCAGCAGCTCCGACAGCTTCAGCTCCTACGAGCAGTACTTC. It translates to CASSSDSFSSYEQYF.

The chain carries TRBV21-1 and TRBJ1-3. TRBV21-1 is noted as a pseudogene. The CDR3 length is 17 residues. CDR3 region: CASSEKLLQHARNTIYF. In DNA, the CDR3 is TGTGCCAGCAGCGAGAAATTGCTACAACACGCACGAAACACCATATATTTT.

By sample share, this clone is hyperexpanded. The genes are TRBV6-6 and TRBJ1-2; D is ambiguous. This CDR3 has 12 amino acids. V was clipped by 6 bases and J by 3 bases, with 8 bases between them. Germline V gene lookup returns CDR1 MNHNY and CDR2 SVGAGI (reference sequence). CDR3 amino acids: CASRLLDYGYTF. The CDR3 region has the DNA TGTGCCAGCAGACTTCTAGACTATGGCTACACCTTC.

V and J are TRBV4-1 and TRBJ1-1; D remains ambiguous. CDR1 and CDR2 from the germline V gene are MGHRA and YSYEKL. The length of the CDR3 is 15 residues. The ends were cut back, 2 bases at V and 0 bases at J, with 10 bases in the middle. The CDR3 DNA is TGCGCCAGCAGCCAACCACAAGGAATGAACACTGAAGCTTTCTTT. Translated, it gives CASSQPQGMNTEAFF.

Points on this clone: This sample also contains other DNA sequences that code for the same CDR3. CDR3 sequence: CASSLALPDGNTIYF. In DNA, the CDR3 is TGTGCCAGCAGCTTAGCGTTGCCAGATGGAAACACCATATATTTT. The chain links TRBV7-9 to TRBJ1-3, with no clear D. The CDR3 spans 15 residues. The V end was cut by 0 bases, the J end by 3 bases, with 9 bases between. The germline V gene has CDR1 SEHNR and CDR2 FQNEAQ (reference sequence).

By share, this clone counts as hyperexpanded. The chain's CDR3 is CASSMARAVGRQETQYF. DNA for the CDR3: TGTGCCAGTAGTATGGCTCGAGCAGTGGGACGACAAGAGACCCAGTACTTC. The rearrangement joins TRBV19 to TRBJ2-5; D is perhaps TRBD1 or TRBD2 (5 bases each). Deletions cut 3 bases from V and 2 bases from J, with 19 bases between. The V gene's germline CDR1 is LNHDA and CDR2 SQIVND (reference sequence). There are 17 residues in the CDR3. The variable domain in full, with the rest retrieved from reference TRBV19 and TRBJ2-5, is DGGITQSPKYLFRKEGQNVTLSCEQNLNHDAMYWYRQDPGQGLRLIYYSQIVNDFQKGDIAEGYSVSREKKESFPLTVTSAQKNPTAFYLCASSMARAVGRQETQYFGPGTRLLVL.

The gene calls are TRBV2 and TRBJ1-2, with 8 bases lining up with TRBD1. The V segment lost 7 bases and the J segment 5 bases; nucleotides outside the gene matches: 9. The CDR3 runs 14 residues. Per the germline V gene, CDR1 is SNHLY and CDR2 is FYNNEI. CDR3 in DNA: TGTGCCAGCAAAGTTTCGACAGGGGCGTATGGCTACACCTTC. It yields the protein CASKVSTGAYGYTF.